Listed below are T cell receptor beta chains from one sample, sequenced in a study of blood T cell repertoires in COVID-19. Measured with immunoSEQ multiplex PCR; TCRdb has only the in-frame clones, and not every one. This sample has some 120,000 clones; roughly 80% occur once, and the top ten carry more than 5.5%. The sequenced material came from peripheral blood. These receptors were taken from a man in his sixties with acute or convalescent COVID-19. CDR3s include the opening cysteine and the closing phenylalanine or tryptophan. Fields, in order: clone size, D gene, V gene, J gene, CDR3 protein, CDR3 DNA. D genes are given only for firm matches. A clone size is listed for some rows: how often the clone was seen (once, few, many), or a class if it is expanded.

abundance: .
d_gene: TRBD2
v_gene: TRBV23-1
j_gene: TRBJ2-2
CDR3aa: CASSPIGLAGGNTGELFF
CDR3nt: TGCGCCAGCAGCCCCATCGGACTAGCGGGAGGTAACACCGGGGAGCTGTTTTTT

abundance: few
d_gene: TRBD1
v_gene: TRBV7-9
j_gene: TRBJ2-5
CDR3aa: CASSLGQGQLETQYF
CDR3nt: TGTGCCAGCAGCTTAGGACAGGGTCAACTGGAGACCCAGTACTTC

abundance: few
d_gene: TRBD1
v_gene: TRBV24-1
j_gene: TRBJ1-2
CDR3aa: CATSDTYRGRLGYGYTF
CDR3nt: TGTGCCACCAGTGATACCTACAGGGGCAGATTGGGCTATGGCTACACCTTC

abundance: many
d_gene: .
v_gene: TRBV7-3
j_gene: TRBJ1-3
CDR3aa: CASSSDTGNTIYF
CDR3nt: TGTGCCAGCAGCTCGGACACTGGAAACACCATATATTTT

abundance: .
d_gene: .
v_gene: TRBV9
j_gene: TRBJ1-2
CDR3aa: CASSGTGSYYGYTF
CDR3nt: TGTGCCAGCAGCGGAACAGGGTCCTACTATGGCTACACCTTC

abundance: few
d_gene: TRBD2
v_gene: TRBV30
j_gene: TRBJ2-1
CDR3aa: CAWSSSLLTSGGYNEQFF
CDR3nt: TGTGCCTGGAGCTCTAGCCTCTTGACTAGCGGGGGGTACAATGAGCAGTTCTTC

abundance: .
d_gene: TRBD1
v_gene: TRBV9
j_gene: TRBJ1-1
CDR3aa: CASSGGQASTGGAFF
CDR3nt: TGTGCCAGCAGCGGAGGACAGGCGAGCACCGGGGGAGCTTTCTTT

abundance: few
d_gene: .
v_gene: TRBV12-5
j_gene: TRBJ1-1
CDR3aa: CASGLAGVRGNTEAFF
CDR3nt: TGTGCTAGTGGTTTGGCAGGGGTCCGGGGGAACACTGAAGCTTTCTTT

abundance: .
d_gene: TRBD2
v_gene: TRBV27
j_gene: TRBJ2-3
CDR3aa: CASSLNSAGGPDTQYF
CDR3nt: TGTGCCAGCAGTTTAAATAGTGCGGGAGGGCCAGATACGCAGTATTTT

abundance: .
d_gene: TRBD1
v_gene: TRBV2
j_gene: TRBJ1-6
CDR3aa: CASSRDSRDSPLHF
CDR3nt: TGTGCCAGCAGTCGGGACAGCCGGGATTCACCCCTCCACTTT

abundance: .
d_gene: TRBD1
v_gene: TRBV19
j_gene: TRBJ1-5
CDR3aa: CASSIGTANQPQHF
CDR3nt: TGTGCCAGTAGTATCGGGACAGCTAATCAGCCCCAGCATTTT

abundance: .
d_gene: .
v_gene: TRBV18
j_gene: TRBJ1-5
CDR3aa: CASSFDTSNQPQHF
CDR3nt: TGTGCCAGCTCTTTCGACACTAGCAATCAGCCCCAGCATTTT

abundance: .
d_gene: TRBD1
v_gene: TRBV6-6
j_gene: TRBJ2-7
CDR3aa: CASRTGDTYEQYF
CDR3nt: TGTGCCAGCCGGACAGGGGACACCTACGAGCAGTACTTC

abundance: .
d_gene: .
v_gene: TRBV13
j_gene: TRBJ1-1
CDR3aa: CASSLQGRYTEAFF
CDR3nt: TGTGCCAGCAGCTTACAGGGGCGGTACACTGAAGCTTTCTTT

abundance: few
d_gene: TRBD1
v_gene: TRBV3-1/TRBV3-2
j_gene: TRBJ1-4
CDR3aa: CASSQVRGRVEKLFF
CDR3nt: TGTGCCAGCAGCCAAGTAAGGGGGCGCGTAGAAAAACTGTTTTTT

abundance: few
d_gene: TRBD1
v_gene: TRBV6-5
j_gene: TRBJ1-4
CDR3aa: CASSSMTGVGEKLFF
CDR3nt: TGTGCCAGCAGTAGCATGACAGGGGTTGGTGAAAAACTGTTTTTT

abundance: .
d_gene: .
v_gene: TRBV14
j_gene: TRBJ2-1
CDR3aa: CASSPAGLLKNEQFF
CDR3nt: TGTGCCAGCAGCCCCGCCGGACTATTGAAGAATGAGCAGTTCTTC

abundance: large
d_gene: .
v_gene: TRBV19
j_gene: TRBJ2-1
CDR3aa: CASGGVSYNEQFF
CDR3nt: TGTGCCAGTGGAGGGGTCTCCTACAATGAGCAGTTCTTC

abundance: .
d_gene: TRBD1
v_gene: TRBV30
j_gene: TRBJ1-5
CDR3aa: CAWGAGGRDQPQHF
CDR3nt: TGTGCCTGGGGCGCAGGGGGCCGGGATCAGCCCCAGCATTTT